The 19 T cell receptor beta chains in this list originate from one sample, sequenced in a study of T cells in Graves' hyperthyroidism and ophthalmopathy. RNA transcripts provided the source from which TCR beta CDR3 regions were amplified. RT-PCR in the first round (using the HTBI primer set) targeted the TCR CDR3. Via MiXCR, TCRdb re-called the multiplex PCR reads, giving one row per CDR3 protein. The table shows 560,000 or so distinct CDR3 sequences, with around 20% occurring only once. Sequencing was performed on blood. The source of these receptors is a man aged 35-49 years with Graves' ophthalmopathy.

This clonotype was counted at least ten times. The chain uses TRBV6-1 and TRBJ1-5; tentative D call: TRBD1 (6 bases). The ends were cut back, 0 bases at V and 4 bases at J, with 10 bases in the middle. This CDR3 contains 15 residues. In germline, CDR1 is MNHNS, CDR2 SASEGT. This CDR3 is CASSEAGQQNQPQHF. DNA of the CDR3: TGTGCCAGCAGTGAAGCCGGACAGCAAAATCAGCCCCAGCATTTT.

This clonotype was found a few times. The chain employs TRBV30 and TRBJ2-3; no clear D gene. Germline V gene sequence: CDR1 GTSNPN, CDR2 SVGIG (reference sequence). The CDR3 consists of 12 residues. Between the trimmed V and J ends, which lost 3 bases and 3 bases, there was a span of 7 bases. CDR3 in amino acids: CAWRVLTDTQYF. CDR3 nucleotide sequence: TGTGCCTGGAGGGTGCTGACAGATACGCAGTATTTT.

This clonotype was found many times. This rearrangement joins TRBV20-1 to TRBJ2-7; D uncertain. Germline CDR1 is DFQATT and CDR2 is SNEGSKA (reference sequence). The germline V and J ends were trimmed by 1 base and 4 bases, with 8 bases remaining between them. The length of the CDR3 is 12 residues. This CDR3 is CSARAGPYEQYF. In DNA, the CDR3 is TGCAGTGCTAGAGCCGGTCCGTACGAGCAGTACTTC.

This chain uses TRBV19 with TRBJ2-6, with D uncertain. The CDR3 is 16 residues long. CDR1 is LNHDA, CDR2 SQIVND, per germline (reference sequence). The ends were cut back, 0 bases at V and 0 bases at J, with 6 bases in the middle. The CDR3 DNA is TGTGCCAGTAGTATAGATCGGGTCTCTGGGGCCAACGTCCTGACTTTC. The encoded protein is CASSIDRVSGANVLTF. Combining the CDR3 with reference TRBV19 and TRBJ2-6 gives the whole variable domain DGGITQSPKYLFRKEGQNVTLSCEQNLNHDAMYWYRQDPGQGLRLIYYSQIVNDFQKGDIAEGYSVSREKKESFPLTVTSAQKNPTAFYLCASSIDRVSGANVLTFGAGSRLTVL.

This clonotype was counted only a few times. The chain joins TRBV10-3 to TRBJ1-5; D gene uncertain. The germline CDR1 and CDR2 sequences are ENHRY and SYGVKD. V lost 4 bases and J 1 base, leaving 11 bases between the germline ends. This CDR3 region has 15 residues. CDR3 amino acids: CAISGTSLSNQPQHF. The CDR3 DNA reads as TGTGCCATCAGTGGGACTTCCCTCAGCAATCAGCCCCAGCATTTT.

DNA for the CDR3: TGTGCCAGCAGCTTGGGCCCTAGCGGACCCTACGAGCAGTACTTC. Protein: CASSLGPSGPYEQYF. The chain combines TRBV7-3 with TRBJ2-7; 7 bases are a match to TRBD2. Germline CDR1 reads SGHTA; CDR2 reads FQGTGA. Unmatched junction bases numbered 7, after V lost 3 bases and J lost 2 bases. The CDR3 contains 15 residues. The full variable domain, with the rest looked up from reference TRBV7-3 and TRBJ2-7, is GAGVSQTPSNKVTEKGKYVELRCDPISGHTALYWYRQSLGQGPEFLIYFQGTGAADDSGLPNDRFFAVRPEGSVSTLKIQRTERGDSAVYLCASSLGPSGPYEQYFGPGTRLTVT.

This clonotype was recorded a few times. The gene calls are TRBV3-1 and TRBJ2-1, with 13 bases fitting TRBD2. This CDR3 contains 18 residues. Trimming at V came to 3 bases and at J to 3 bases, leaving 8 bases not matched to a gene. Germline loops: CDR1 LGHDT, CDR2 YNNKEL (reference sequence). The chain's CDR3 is CASSQAGTSGTFYNEQFF. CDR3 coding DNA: TGTGCCAGCAGCCAGGCCGGGACTAGCGGGACCTTCTACAATGAGCAGTTCTTC.

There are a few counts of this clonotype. CDR3 sequence reads: CASSPGQAREQFF. In DNA form, the CDR3 reads TGTGCCAGCAGCCCGGGACAGGCGAGGGAGCAGTTCTTC. The rearrangement links TRBV12-3 or TRBV12-4 to TRBJ2-1, with TRBD1 matching over 8 bases. Trimming removed 6 bases from V and 10 bases from J; junction bases left unmatched: 8. This CDR3 contains 13 residues.

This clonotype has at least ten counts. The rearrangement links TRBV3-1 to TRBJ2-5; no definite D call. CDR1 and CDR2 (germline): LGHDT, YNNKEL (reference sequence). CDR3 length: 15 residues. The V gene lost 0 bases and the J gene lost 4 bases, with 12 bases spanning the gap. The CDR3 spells CASSQDPTSAETQYF. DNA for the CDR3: TGTGCCAGCAGCCAAGATCCGACATCAGCAGAGACCCAGTACTTC.

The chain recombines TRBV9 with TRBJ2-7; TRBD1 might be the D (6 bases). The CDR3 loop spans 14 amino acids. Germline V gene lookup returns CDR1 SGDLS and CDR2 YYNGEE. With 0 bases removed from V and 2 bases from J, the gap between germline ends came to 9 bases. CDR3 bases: TGTGCCAGCAGCGTAGGGACAGACACCTACGAGCAGTACTTC. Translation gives CASSVGTDTYEQYF.

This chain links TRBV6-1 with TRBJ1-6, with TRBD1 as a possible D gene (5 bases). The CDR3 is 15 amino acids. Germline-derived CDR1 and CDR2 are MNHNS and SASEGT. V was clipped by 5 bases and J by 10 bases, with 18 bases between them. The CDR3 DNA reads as TGTGCCAGCAGTCCCTACCGACAGTCGCGGTCACCCCTCCACTTT. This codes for CASSPYRQSRSPLHF.

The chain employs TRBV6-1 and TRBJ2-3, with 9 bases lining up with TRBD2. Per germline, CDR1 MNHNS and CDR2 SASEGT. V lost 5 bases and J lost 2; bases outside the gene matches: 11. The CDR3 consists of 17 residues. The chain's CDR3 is CASSLSSGLANTDTQYF. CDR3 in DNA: TGTGCCAGCAGTTTATCGTCCGGACTAGCGAACACAGATACGCAGTATTTT.

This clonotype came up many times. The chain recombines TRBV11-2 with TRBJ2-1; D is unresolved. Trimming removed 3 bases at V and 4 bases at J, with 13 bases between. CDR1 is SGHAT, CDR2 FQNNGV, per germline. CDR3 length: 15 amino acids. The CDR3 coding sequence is TGTGCCAGCAGCTTGGGTCGGTGGCAGTACAATGAGCAGTTCTTC. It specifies CASSLGRWQYNEQFF.

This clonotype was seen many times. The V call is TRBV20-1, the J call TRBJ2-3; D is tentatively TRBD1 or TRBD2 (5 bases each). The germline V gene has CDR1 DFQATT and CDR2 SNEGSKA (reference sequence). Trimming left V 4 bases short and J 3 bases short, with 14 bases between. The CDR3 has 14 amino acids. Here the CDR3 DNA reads TGCAGTGCTAATTCCGGGTGGGGGACAGATACGCAGTATTTT. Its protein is CSANSGWGTDTQYF.

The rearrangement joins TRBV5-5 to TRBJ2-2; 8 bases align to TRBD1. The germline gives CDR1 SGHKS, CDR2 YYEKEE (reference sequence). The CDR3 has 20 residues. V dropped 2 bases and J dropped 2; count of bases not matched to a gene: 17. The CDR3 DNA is TGTGCCAGCAGCTTAACGGGACAGGCTCCTTTGGGGGGAAACACCGGGGAGCTGTTTTTT. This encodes CASSLTGQAPLGGNTGELFF.

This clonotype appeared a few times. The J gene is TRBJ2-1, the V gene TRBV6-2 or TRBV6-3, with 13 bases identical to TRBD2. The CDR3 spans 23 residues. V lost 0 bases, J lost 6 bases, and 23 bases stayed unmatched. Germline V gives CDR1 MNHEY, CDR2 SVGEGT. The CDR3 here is CASSYSALFGTSGKVPRGNEQFF. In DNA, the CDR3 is TGTGCCAGCAGTTACTCGGCCCTATTTGGGACTAGCGGGAAAGTCCCCCGTGGCAATGAGCAGTTCTTC.

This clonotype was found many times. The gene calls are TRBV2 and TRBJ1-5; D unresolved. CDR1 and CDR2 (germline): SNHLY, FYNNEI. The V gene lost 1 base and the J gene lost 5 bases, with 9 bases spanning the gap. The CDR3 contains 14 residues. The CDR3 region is CASSEGTDYQPQHF. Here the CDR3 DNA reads TGTGCCAGCAGTGAAGGCACAGATTATCAGCCCCAGCATTTT.

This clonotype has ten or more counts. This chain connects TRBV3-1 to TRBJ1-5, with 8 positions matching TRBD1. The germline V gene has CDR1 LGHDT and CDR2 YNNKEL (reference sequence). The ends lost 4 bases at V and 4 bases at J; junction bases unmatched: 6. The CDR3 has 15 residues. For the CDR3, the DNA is TGTGCCAGCAGCCTCCGGACAGGGATTAATCAGCCCCAGCATTTT. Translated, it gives CASSLRTGINQPQHF.

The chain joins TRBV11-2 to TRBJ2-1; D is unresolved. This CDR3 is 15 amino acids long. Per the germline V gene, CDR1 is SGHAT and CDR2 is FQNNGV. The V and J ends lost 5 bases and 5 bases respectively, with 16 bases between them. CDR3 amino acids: CASSRDAEFNNEQFF. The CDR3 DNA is TGTGCCAGCAGCCGAGATGCGGAATTTAACAATGAGCAGTTCTTC.